This entry lists 32 T cell receptor beta chains sequenced from one sample in a study of T cell responses to AZD1222 COVID-19 vaccine. TCRdb's copy holds only in-frame clones and misses some; the assay was immunoSEQ multiplex PCR. The table lists about 150,000 clones, approximately 90% of them singletons. The sequences come from peripheral blood, collected on day 0 of AZD1222 vaccination. These receptors were obtained from an adult in good health.

The rearrangement links TRBV27 to TRBJ1-2; weak D call: TRBD1 (5 bases). Trimming pared 7 bases from V and 4 bases from J, leaving 10 bases between. Germline lookup yields CDR1 MNHEY and CDR2 SMNVEV (reference sequence). CDR3 length: 12 residues. The CDR3 bases are TGTGCCAGCAAGGGCAGGGTCTATGGCTACACCTTC. Protein: CASKGRVYGYTF.

The DNA of the CDR3 is TGTGCCACCTCTATCGACACTGAAGCTTTCTTT. Translating gives CATSIDTEAFF. The rearrangement uses TRBV14 and TRBJ1-1; no reliable D call. This CDR3 comprises 11 residues. Germline assignment: CDR1 SGHDN and CDR2 FVKESK. The germline V and J ends were trimmed by 10 bases and 3 bases, with 9 bases remaining between them.

The J gene is TRBJ1-1, the V gene TRBV9; no clear D. Germline V gene lookup returns CDR1 SGDLS and CDR2 YYNGEE. V lost 7 bases and J 4 bases, leaving 8 bases between the germline ends. This CDR3 has 11 residues. CDR3 sequence: CASRRGTEAFF. The CDR3 DNA reads TGTGCCAGCCGGAGAGGCACTGAAGCTTTCTTT.

This clone was seen once. The chain combines TRBV10-2 with TRBJ1-3, with a weak D call TRBD1 (6 bases). The germline gives CDR1 WSHSY, CDR2 SAAADI. This CDR3 contains 14 residues. Trimming took off 6 bases at V and 0 bases at J, with 9 bases between the two ends. CDR3 in amino acids: CASREQGSGNTIYF. The CDR3 coding sequence is TGCGCCAGCAGAGAACAGGGCTCTGGAAACACCATATATTTT.

The chain employs TRBV5-6 and TRBJ2-7; TRBD2 matches at 7 bases. Germline lookup yields CDR1 SGHDT and CDR2 YYEEEE. The CDR3 has 14 amino acids. V lost 0 bases, J lost 6 bases, and 6 bases stayed unmatched. The DNA for the CDR3 is TGTGCCAGCAGCTTGGGACTAGCAGTCAGCGAGCAGTACTTC. It specifies CASSLGLAVSEQYF.

V is TRBV7-2 and J is TRBJ2-2, with D perhaps assigned TRBD1 or TRBD2 (5 bases each). The germline V and J ends were trimmed by 7 bases and 9 bases, with 18 bases remaining between them. Germline CDR1 and CDR2: SGHTA and FQGNSA. This CDR3 region has 14 residues. The CDR3 is CASNVRGAGRELFF. The CDR3 DNA sequence: TGTGCCAGCAACGTTCGGGGCGCCGGTAGGGAGCTGTTTTTT.

The chain combines TRBV6-4 with TRBJ2-1; the D gene is possibly TRBD1 (5 bases). The V gene's germline CDR1 is MRHNA and CDR2 SNTAGT. V was cut by 5 bases and J by 0 bases, with 11 bases left in between. The CDR3 has 15 amino acids. The CDR3 is CASSQGTSSYNEQFF. The CDR3 DNA follows: TGTGCCAGCAGTCAGGGCACCAGCTCCTACAATGAGCAGTTCTTC.

The genes are TRBV4-1 and TRBJ1-1, with TRBD1 matching over 7 bases. Germline CDR1 is MGHRA and CDR2 is YSYEKL. After removal of 4 bases from V and 4 bases from J, the junction contained 3 bases not matched to a gene. The CDR3 length is 13 residues. CDR3 amino acids: CASSRTGSTEAFF. The CDR3 DNA reads TGCGCCAGCAGCCGGACAGGCAGCACTGAAGCTTTCTTT.

The genes are TRBV7-2 and TRBJ1-5; 7 bases align to TRBD1. The junction had 4 bases not matched to a gene; V was cut back by 1 base and J by 4 bases. The germline gives CDR1 SGHTA, CDR2 FQGNSA. CDR3 size: 15 residues. The CDR3: CASSLVAGGNQPQHF. The CDR3 DNA reads as TGTGCCAGCAGCTTAGTAGCAGGGGGTAATCAGCCCCAGCATTTT.

Only one count was recorded for this clone. This chain joins TRBV2 and TRBJ1-2; a possible D gene is TRBD1 (5 bases). CDR1 SNHLY and CDR2 FYNNEI come from the germline V gene. Trimming pared 6 bases from V and 0 bases from J, leaving 11 bases between. This CDR3 spans 14 amino acids. This CDR3 reads CASSAQESNYGYTF. The CDR3 DNA follows: TGTGCCAGCAGCGCACAGGAATCTAACTATGGCTACACCTTC.

The chain couples TRBV7-2 to TRBJ2-2; 10 nucleotides line up with TRBD2. V shed 2 bases, J shed 5 bases, and the junction held 8 bases outside the gene matches. The CDR3 contains 17 residues. The germline gives CDR1 SGHTA, CDR2 FQGNSA. CDR3: CASSLLTSGIFTGELFF. The CDR3 DNA is TGTGCCAGCAGCTTACTCACTAGCGGGATTTTTACCGGGGAGCTGTTTTTT.

V gene TRBV5-1 combines with J gene TRBJ1-5; no reliable D call. V lost 0 bases, J lost 4 bases, and 8 bases lay in between. Germline lookup yields CDR1 SGHRS and CDR2 YFSETQ. The CDR3 extends over 14 amino acids. The CDR3, as DNA: TGCGCCAGCAGCTTGGGGGCAAGTAATCAGCCCCAGCATTTT. Translating gives CASSLGASNQPQHF.

The chain links TRBV7-9 to TRBJ1-2, with D hard to call. The CDR3 runs 14 residues. Germline lookup yields CDR1 SEHNR and CDR2 FQNEAQ (reference sequence). The V end lost 5 bases, the J end lost 5 bases, and 15 bases lay between the germline ends. This CDR3 reads CASSRGALEYGYTF. CDR3 nucleotide sequence: TGTGCCAGCAGCCGGGGAGCTCTTGAGTATGGCTACACCTTC.

The CDR3 DNA follows: TGTGCCAGCAGTTATAACAGGGGAAACACCGGGGAGCTGTTTTTT. It is translated as CASSYNRGNTGELFF. This sequence joins TRBV6-5 and TRBJ2-2, with 7 positions matching TRBD1. Looked up from germline, CDR1 is MNHEY and CDR2 is SVGAGI. This CDR3 has 15 amino acids. The V and J ends lost 3 bases and 2 bases, in that order; junction bases with no gene match: 3.

The rearrangement uses TRBV11-3 and TRBJ2-2; D perhaps matches TRBD2 (6 bases). The CDR3 extends over 17 amino acids. Looked up from germline, CDR1 is SGHNT and CDR2 is YENEEA. Deletions cut 1 base from V and 3 bases from J, with 15 bases between. CDR3 in amino acids: CASSLVGGGSYTGELFF. The CDR3 nucleotides read TGTGCCAGCAGCTTAGTGGGAGGAGGCAGCTACACCGGGGAGCTGTTTTTT.

The rearrangement joins TRBV7-2 to TRBJ1-5; a weak D match, TRBD1 (5 bases). The CDR3 is 14 amino acids. V was shortened by 5 bases and J by 4 bases, with 12 bases between the two germline ends. Germline CDR1 is SGHTA and CDR2 is FQGNSA. CDR3 amino acids: CASSPAGGNQPQHF. CDR3 in DNA: TGTGCCAGCAGCCCAGCGGGGGGTAATCAGCCCCAGCATTTT.

The sample holds one count of this clone. The chain links TRBV5-6 to TRBJ1-3; 8 bases line up with TRBD1. CDR3 size: 14 residues. V gave up 4 bases and J gave up 9 bases; unmatched junction bases: 9. Germline-derived CDR1 and CDR2 are SGHDT and YYEEEE. CDR3 nucleotide sequence: TGTGCCAGCAGCAAGGACAGGGTGGAAAGCACCATATATTTT. This gives the protein CASSKDRVESTIYF.

V is TRBV10-3 and J is TRBJ1-1; maybe TRBD1 (6 bases). The V and J ends lost 4 bases and 6 bases respectively, with 12 bases between them. This CDR3 is 13 amino acids long. Germline CDR1 ENHRY, CDR2 SYGVKD. CDR3 nucleotide sequence: TGTGCCATCAGTGCAGGGGCGCAGGCTGAAGCTTTCTTT. Translation gives CAISAGAQAEAFF.

The chain combines TRBV7-7 with TRBJ2-5; possibly TRBD2 for D (5 bases). The CDR3 runs to 16 residues. V was cut by 1 base and J by 0 bases, with 12 bases left in between. Germline lookup yields CDR1 SSHAT and CDR2 FNYEAQ (reference sequence). CDR3 sequence: CASSLGGGLYQETQYF. The CDR3 nucleotides read TGTGCCAGCAGCTTAGGTGGTGGACTGTACCAAGAGACCCAGTACTTC.

This chain links TRBV2 with TRBJ2-5, with D possibly TRBD1 on 6 matching bases. V lost 8 bases to trimming and J lost 1 base, with 11 bases between them. Germline assignment: CDR1 SNHLY and CDR2 FYNNEI. CDR3 size: 13 residues. Here the CDR3 DNA reads TGTGCCAGCCTTTCGACAGGCCAAGAGACCCAGTACTTC. Translation: CASLSTGQETQYF.

The chain uses TRBV18 and TRBJ2-2, with TRBD2 matching over 13 bases. Trimming removed 3 bases from V and 0 bases from J; junction bases left unmatched: 1. Germline CDR1 and CDR2: KGHSH and LQKENI. The length of the CDR3 is 17 residues. Written as DNA, the CDR3 is TGTGCCAGCTCACCGACTAGCGGGGGGACGAACACCGGGGAGCTGTTTTTT. Residues: CASSPTSGGTNTGELFF. Variable domain in full (rest from reference TRBV18 and TRBJ2-2): NAGVMQNPRHLVRRRGQEARLRCSPMKGHSHVYWYRQLPEEGLKFMVYLQKENIIDESGMPKERFSAEFPKEGPSILRIQQVVRGDSAAYFCASSPTSGGTNTGELFFGEGSRLTVL.

The chain uses TRBV19 and TRBJ1-5, with D possibly being TRBD1 (5 bases). V lost 4 bases to trimming and J lost 5 bases, with 15 bases between them. The length of the CDR3 is 15 residues. Per germline, CDR1 LNHDA and CDR2 SQIVND (reference sequence). The CDR3 nucleotides are TGTGCCAGTAGTAAATCCAGGGTCGGGGATCAGCCCCAGCATTTT. Translated: CASSKSRVGDQPQHF.

This clone occurred many times. An end of the junction differs from the germline gene, which may be a read error. J is TRBJ1-1 and V is TRBV13; perhaps TRBD1 as D (5 bases). Germline values: CDR1 PRHDT, CDR2 FYEKMQ (reference sequence). This CDR3 contains 14 residues. Here the CDR3 reads CASSLGTENTEAFF. CDR3 nucleotide sequence: TGTGCCAGCAGCCTAGGGACCGAGAACACTGAAGCTTTCTTT.

The J gene is TRBJ1-5, the V gene TRBV7-2; the D gene is possibly TRBD1 (5 bases). Trimming left V 3 bases short and J 0 bases short, with 9 bases between. This CDR3 comprises 15 residues. The germline V gene encodes CDR1 SGHTA and CDR2 FQGNSA. CDR3 DNA: TGTGCCAGCAGCTTGGTCAGGGCTAGCAATCAGCCCCAGCATTTT. Translated: CASSLVRASNQPQHF. Filled out from reference TRBV7-2 and TRBJ1-5, the complete variable domain reads GAGVSQSPSNKVTEKGKDVELRCDPISGHTALYWYRQSLGQGLEFLIYFQGNSAPDKSGLPSDRFSAERTGGSVSTLTIQRTQQEDSAVYLCASSLVRASNQPQHFGDGTRLSIL.

Turning to this clone: Sequence at one end of the junction differs from germline and may be a read error. The chain uses TRBV4-2 and TRBJ2-1; D perhaps matches TRBD2 (5 bases). From germline, CDR1 is LGHNA and CDR2 YNFKEQ. The CDR3 is made up of 14 amino acids. The CDR3 region has the DNA TGTGCCAGCAGCCAGATGGACTCCGACAATGAGCAGTTCTTC. Translated: CASSQMDSDNEQFF.

This clone was counted only a few times. The chain's CDR3 is CASSTLGQAGETQYF. In DNA form, the CDR3 reads TGTGCCAGTAGTACCCTGGGACAGGCCGGAGAGACCCAGTACTTC. The V and J genes are TRBV19 and TRBJ2-5; 8 bases match TRBD1. Germline loops: CDR1 LNHDA, CDR2 SQIVND (reference sequence). Trimming removed 4 bases from V and 4 bases from J; junction bases left unmatched: 8. There are 15 residues in the CDR3. The complete variable domain, with remaining parts taken from reference TRBV19 and TRBJ2-5, reads DGGITQSPKYLFRKEGQNVTLSCEQNLNHDAMYWYRQDPGQGLRLIYYSQIVNDFQKGDIAEGYSVSREKKESFPLTVTSAQKNPTAFYLCASSTLGQAGETQYFGPGTRLLVL.

This clone was detected many times. The chain couples TRBV6-5 to TRBJ1-1, with a tentative D call TRBD1 (5 bases). In germline, CDR1 is MNHEY, CDR2 SVGAGI. The V end was cut by 10 bases, the J end by 1 base, with 16 bases between. The CDR3 is 14 amino acids. CDR3 protein: CATLQRGQNTEAFF. The CDR3 DNA follows: TGTGCCACCCTTCAAAGGGGTCAGAACACTGAAGCTTTCTTT.

The V call is TRBV27, the J call TRBJ2-4; tentatively, D is TRBD1 (6 bases). The V end lost 0 bases, the J end lost 0 bases, and 12 bases lay between the germline ends. The CDR3 contains 17 residues. Germline loops: CDR1 MNHEY, CDR2 SMNVEV (reference sequence). The CDR3 DNA is TGTGCCAGCAGTTTATCGGCCGGACAGCTAGCCAAAAACATTCAGTACTTC. It specifies CASSLSAGQLAKNIQYF.

This sequence joins TRBV5-1 and TRBJ1-6, with D perhaps matching TRBD1 (6 bases). The ends were cut back, 4 bases at V and 8 bases at J, with 13 bases in the middle. CDR3 length: 14 residues. In germline, CDR1 is SGHRS, CDR2 YFSETQ. CDR3 bases: TGCGCCAGCAGCCCGGACAGAGGGGATTCACCCCTCCACTTT. Translated, it gives CASSPDRGDSPLHF.

The chain has TRBV6-5 and TRBJ2-7; D is unresolved. Per germline, CDR1 MNHEY and CDR2 SVGAGI. The CDR3 has 14 residues. V lost 2 bases and J lost 2, with 10 bases in between. CDR3: CASSYNGRTYEQYF. CDR3 in DNA: TGTGCCAGCAGTTACAACGGCAGAACCTACGAGCAGTACTTC.

This chain joins TRBV7-3 and TRBJ2-2, with a possible D match to TRBD1 (6 bases). The ends were cut back, 5 bases at V and 7 bases at J, with 11 bases in the middle. The germline V gene has CDR1 SGHTA and CDR2 FQGTGA. CDR3 length: 13 amino acids. The CDR3 DNA reads as TGTGCCAGCAGCATACAGGGTAACGGGGAGCTGTTTTTT. This codes for CASSIQGNGELFF.

The chain uses TRBV11-3 and TRBJ2-1; 7 bases map to TRBD2. Germline V gene data show CDR1 as SGHNT and CDR2 as YENEEA. Trimming removed 0 bases from V and 3 bases from J; junction bases left unmatched: 5. This CDR3 is 16 amino acids long. The CDR3 loop reads CASSLDGSGVYNEQFF. CDR3 nucleotides: TGTGCCAGCAGCTTAGATGGGAGCGGGGTCTACAATGAGCAGTTCTTC.